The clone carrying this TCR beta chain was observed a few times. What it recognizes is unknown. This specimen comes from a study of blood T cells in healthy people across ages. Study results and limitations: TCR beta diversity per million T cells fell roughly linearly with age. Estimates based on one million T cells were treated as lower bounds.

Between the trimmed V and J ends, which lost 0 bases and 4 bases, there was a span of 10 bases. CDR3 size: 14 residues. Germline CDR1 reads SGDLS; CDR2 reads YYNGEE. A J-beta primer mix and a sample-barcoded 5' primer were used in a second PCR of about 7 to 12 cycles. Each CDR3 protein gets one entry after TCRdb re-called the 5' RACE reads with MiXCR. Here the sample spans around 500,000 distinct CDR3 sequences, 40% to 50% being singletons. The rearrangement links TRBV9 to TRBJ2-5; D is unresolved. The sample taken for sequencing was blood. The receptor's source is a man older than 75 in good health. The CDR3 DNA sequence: TGTGCCAGCAGCGTAGAAGGGATGGGAGAGACCCAGTACTTC. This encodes CASSVEGMGETQYF. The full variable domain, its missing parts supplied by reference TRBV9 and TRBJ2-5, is DSGVTQTPKHLITATGQRVTLRCSPRSGDLSVYWYQQSLDQGLQFLIQYYNGEERAKGNILERFSAQQFPDLHSELNLSSLELGDSALYFCASSVEGMGETQYFGPGTRLLVL.